A single sample gave rise to the 2 T cell receptor beta chains below, sequenced in a study of Ad26.COV2.S vaccination and SARS-CoV-2 variants. Generated by immunoSEQ multiplex PCR, the TCRdb table keeps only in-frame clones and is missing some. Of 300,000 to 400,000 clones in the sample, approximately 84% were seen once. Treatment indicated: around 19 received Ad26.COV2.S at low or high dose, single or two shots; a few received placebo; per-sample allocation not given. Specimen acquisition occurred on day 63 following the initial vaccine or placebo injection. The input for sequencing was peripheral blood, taken in a trial of Ad26.COV2.S vaccine versus placebo. These TCRs come from a person aged 18 to 59 who received the Ad26.COV2.S COVID-19 vaccine or a placebo.

CDR3 protein: CASSTPTGLTGNTIYF. The CDR3, as DNA: TGTGCCAGCAGTACCCCTACAGGGTTGACTGGAAACACCATATATTTT. The chain has TRBV28 and TRBJ1-3, with D possibly matching TRBD1 (6 bases). Deletions cut 5 bases from V and 2 bases from J, with 16 bases between. Germline V gene sequence: CDR1 MDHEN, CDR2 SYDVKM. This CDR3 has 16 amino acids.

The chain recombines TRBV7-6 with TRBJ2-2; the D gene is possibly TRBD2 (6 bases). This CDR3 is 18 amino acids long. The V and J ends lost 0 bases and 3 bases respectively, with 17 bases between them. Germline CDR1 and CDR2: SGHVS and FNYEAQ. This CDR3 is CASSLAGVGGIDTGELFF. CDR3 bases: TGTGCCAGCAGCTTAGCGGGGGTTGGCGGGATAGACACCGGGGAGCTGTTTTTT.